Listed below are T cell receptor beta chains from one sample, sequenced in a study of T cell responses to AZD1222 COVID-19 vaccine. The protocol was immunoSEQ multiplex PCR, while the TCRdb copy is restricted to in-frame clones and leaves out a portion. The repertoire holds about 150,000 clones, with about 90% as singletons. Here the sequenced sample was peripheral blood, taken on day 0 of AZD1222 vaccination. The receptors were sampled from an adult in good health. CDR3s include the opening cysteine and the closing phenylalanine or tryptophan. D genes are given only for firm matches. Size is omitted from some rows. Given values are once, few, many or a class for expanded clones.

clone_size | j_call | v_call | d_call | cdr3_nt | cdr3_aa
. | TRBJ1-3 | TRBV7-2 | TRBD1 | TGTGCCAGCAGCTTAGCGAAGGGGGCGACAGGAAACACCATATATTTT | CASSLAKGATGNTIYF
. | TRBJ1-1 | TRBV7-6 | . | TGTGCCAGCAGCCTCCACGGGACTGAAGCTTTCTTT | CASSLHGTEAFF
. | TRBJ2-6 | TRBV7-2 | . | TGTGCCAGCAGCGCCGCCGGGACCGTCGGGGCCAACGTCCTGACTTTC | CASSAAGTVGANVLTF
. | TRBJ2-1 | TRBV6-5 | . | TGTGCCACCTTCCCCCGAGGTGGGCCCCGTCATGAGCAGTTCTTC | CATFPRGGPRHEQFF
. | TRBJ2-7 | TRBV10-3 | TRBD2 | TGTGCCATCAGTGAGCCGGGGACTAGTTGGTACGAGCAGTACTTC | CAISEPGTSWYEQYF
. | TRBJ1-6 | TRBV7-9 | . | TGTGCCACCTACTCGTCTGGAGAGAATTCACCCCTCCACTTT | CATYSSGENSPLHF
. | TRBJ2-3 | TRBV7-3 | TRBD1 | TGTGCCAGCAGCTGGGGGACAGGGTCCGATACGCAGTATTTT | CASSWGTGSDTQYF
. | TRBJ2-7 | TRBV29-1 | . | TGCAGCGTCGTACGGGTTGGCACCGAGCAGTACTTC | CSVVRVGTEQYF
once | TRBJ2-7 | TRBV14 | . | TGTGCCAGCAGCCCCGGGGGCTACGAGCAGTACTTC | CASSPGGYEQYF
. | TRBJ1-2 | TRBV19 | . | TGTGCCAGCGAAAACCAACAGGGAATCAACTATGGCTACACCTTC | CASENQQGINYGYTF
. | TRBJ1-5 | TRBV6-6 | . | TGTGCCAGCAGTTCCCCGCGGGACAATCAGCCCCAGCATTTT | CASSSPRDNQPQHF
. | TRBJ1-2 | TRBV28 | . | TGTGCCAGCAGTTTAAAAGTCCTAGGGCAGGGCTTGTTTGGCTACACCTTC | CASSLKVLGQGLFGYTF
. | TRBJ2-5 | TRBV18 | . | TGTGCCAGCTCACCAGCCAGGGGATCGGAAGAGACCCAGTACTTC | CASSPARGSEETQYF
. | TRBJ1-1 | TRBV6-2/TRBV6-3 | . | TGTGCCAGCAGTTACTCGGGATGGGGCAGACTCAACACTGAAGCTTTCTTT | CASSYSGWGRLNTEAFF
. | TRBJ2-7 | TRBV5-1 | . | TGCGCCAGCAGCTCCGGACAAGGGGCATACGAGCAGTACTTC | CASSSGQGAYEQYF
. | TRBJ2-7 | TRBV7-9 | . | TGTGCCAGCAGCAACTACGGTGCCTACGAGCAGTACTTC | CASSNYGAYEQYF
. | TRBJ1-6 | TRBV4-3 | . | TGCGCCAGCAGCCAAGATCCGGGGGGGTTTAATTCACCCCTCCACTTT | CASSQDPGGFNSPLHF
few | TRBJ2-1 | TRBV10-1 | . | TGCGCCAGCACCCAGTGTGACCATGAGCAGTTCTTC | CASTQCDHEQFF
. | TRBJ1-5 | TRBV19 | TRBD1 | TGTGCCAGTTTGCAGGGGGCGAATCAGCCCCAGCATTTT | CASLQGANQPQHF
. | TRBJ2-4 | TRBV7-2 | TRBD2 | TGTGCCAGCAGCCCCCAAGCAGCGGGAGACATTCAGTACTTC | CASSPQAAGDIQYF
. | TRBJ2-3 | TRBV11-2 | TRBD2 | TGTGCCAGCAGCTTAGCGGGAGGCGCAGATACGCAGTATTTT | CASSLAGGADTQYF
. | TRBJ1-6 | TRBV7-8 | . | TGTGCCAGCAGCCCCGACAGGAGGGGATCACCCCTCCACTTT | CASSPDRRGSPLHF
few | TRBJ2-5 | TRBV3-1/TRBV3-2 | . | TGTGCCAGCAGCCAAGCATCAGGGCCTCAGGGGACCCAGTACTTC | CASSQASGPQGTQYF
. | TRBJ1-2 | TRBV10-3 | . | TGTGCCATCAGGTCACAGGGTGCGGATGGCTACACCTTC | CAIRSQGADGYTF
. | TRBJ2-1 | TRBV4-1 | . | TGCGCCAGCAGCCAAGTTGACCTCATTTCCTACAATGAGCAGTTCTTC | CASSQVDLISYNEQFF
. | TRBJ2-7 | TRBV28 | TRBD1 | TGTGCCAGCAGGTACTCCGGGACAGGACTTCCCGAGCAGTACTTC | CASRYSGTGLPEQYF
. | TRBJ1-2 | TRBV28 | TRBD1 | TGTGCCAGCAGTCCAGGGGGCTGGTATGGCTACACCTTC | CASSPGGWYGYTF
once | TRBJ1-1 | TRBV29-1 | TRBD1 | TGCAGCGTTGCTGGACAGGGGGTCTCTGAAGCTTTCTTT | CSVAGQGVSEAFF
. | TRBJ2-1 | TRBV7-6 | TRBD2 | TGTGCCAGCAGCTCCTACCCCCCGGGACTAGCGGGACCACACAATGAGCAGTTCTTC | CASSSYPPGLAGPHNEQFF
. | TRBJ1-1 | TRBV7-9 | . | TGTGCCAGCAGCCCCCAATCGGGTTTAACTGAAGCTTTCTTT | CASSPQSGLTEAFF
. | TRBJ2-7 | TRBV19 | TRBD2 | TGTGCCAGTAGTCTCCGACTAGCCATTTTTAACGAGCAGTACTTC | CASSLRLAIFNEQYF
. | TRBJ1-4 | TRBV5-4 | . | TGTGCCAGCAGCTTGGGTCAGAATGAAAAACTGTTTTTT | CASSLGQNEKLFF
. | TRBJ1-1 | TRBV19 | . | TGTGCCAGTAGTATGACCGCGGGTCCCACTGAAGCTTTCTTT | CASSMTAGPTEAFF
. | TRBJ1-1 | TRBV9 | . | TGTGCCAGCAGCGTGGGACCTGAAGCTTTCTTT | CASSVGPEAFF
. | TRBJ1-4 | TRBV4-2 | . | TGTGCCAGCAGCCCAATTCCCGGTGACTTGGAGTCTGGGGAAAAACTGTTTTTT | CASSPIPGDLESGEKLFF
. | TRBJ1-2 | TRBV7-9 | . | TGTGCCAGCAGCCCCCGCATGGGGCTCCTCTATGGCTACACCTTC | CASSPRMGLLYGYTF
. | TRBJ2-7 | TRBV11-2 | TRBD1 | TGTGCCAGCAGCTTAAAGGCCGGGGACAGCCTAGAGCAGTACTTC | CASSLKAGDSLEQYF
. | TRBJ2-1 | TRBV7-3 | . | TGTGCCAGCAGCTTAAATAGTAGCGCAGGCTCCTACAATGAGCAGTTCTTC | CASSLNSSAGSYNEQFF
. | TRBJ2-7 | TRBV6-5 | . | TGTGCCAGCTTAAGGACCTACGAGCAGTACTTC | CASLRTYEQYF
. | TRBJ1-6 | TRBV4-2 | . | TGTGCCAGCAGGAACCGGGTAGGGAGGTCACCCCTCCACTTT | CASRNRVGRSPLHF
once | TRBJ2-2 | TRBV19 | . | TGTGCCAGTAGTATATTCGGGGCGAACACCGGGGAGCTGTTTTTT | CASSIFGANTGELFF
. | TRBJ1-6 | TRBV9 | . | TGTGCCAGCAGCCCCGGACGGGCTGATTCACCCCTCCACTTT | CASSPGRADSPLHF
. | TRBJ1-2 | TRBV7-9 | TRBD1 | TGTGCCAGCAGCCGAGCCGGGACAGGGCACTATGGCTACACCTTC | CASSRAGTGHYGYTF
. | TRBJ1-5 | TRBV12-3/TRBV12-4 | . | TGTGCCAGCAGTCTAGGGACACGTCAGCCCCAGCATTTT | CASSLGTRQPQHF
. | TRBJ1-4 | TRBV5-1 | . | TGCGCCAGCAGCTACGCGGGGATTAATGAAAAACTGTTTTTT | CASSYAGINEKLFF
. | TRBJ2-5 | TRBV29-1 | . | TGCAGCGTTGCCATAAGAAGGAGGGGTACGGAGACCCAGTACTTC | CSVAIRRRGTETQYF
. | TRBJ2-7 | TRBV6-2/TRBV6-3 | TRBD2 | TGTGCCAGCAGTTACTCGAAAGCGGGAGGGCCAGGGGCCTACGAGCAGTACTTC | CASSYSKAGGPGAYEQYF
. | TRBJ2-5 | TRBV5-1 | . | TGCGCCAGCAGGTCATTTTTGGGGGCCGGAGAGACCCAGTACTTC | CASRSFLGAGETQYF
. | TRBJ2-1 | TRBV27 | . | TGTGCCAGCAGTTTATCGGGGCCGGGAGCCAGTGCGGATGAGCAGTTCTTC | CASSLSGPGASADEQFF
. | TRBJ2-4 | TRBV7-2 | . | TGTGCCAGCAGCTTATCAGAACTAGCCAAAAACATTCAGTACTTC | CASSLSELAKNIQYF
. | TRBJ1-3 | TRBV11-2 | . | TGTGCCAGCAGCCTTACCCTAAAGGGTAACCCCCTCTCTGGAAACACCATATATTTT | CASSLTLKGNPLSGNTIYF
. | TRBJ2-7 | TRBV29-1 | TRBD2 | TGCAGCGTTGAAGGGCTAGCGGGAGGCAAAAAGACTTCCTACGAGCAGTACTTC | CSVEGLAGGKKTSYEQYF
. | TRBJ2-6 | TRBV27 | . | TGTGCCAGCAGTTTCTACGCCCGAGGTTCTGGGGCCAACGTCCTGACTTTC | CASSFYARGSGANVLTF